A single sample gave rise to the 10 T cell receptor beta chains below, sequenced in a study of blood T cell repertoires in COVID-19. Measured with immunoSEQ multiplex PCR; TCRdb has only the in-frame clones, and not every one. The sample holds around 210,000 clones; 89% are singletons and the top ten take roughly 8.1%. The source material was PBMCs or T cells enriched from blood (not recorded which). These receptors were collected from a woman aged 18-30 years who had recovered from COVID-19.

This chain uses TRBV4-2 with TRBJ2-3; D perhaps matches TRBD1 (6 bases). Germline CDR1 LGHNA, CDR2 YNFKEQ. V lost 3 bases and J lost 1, with 11 bases in between. CDR3 length: 15 residues. The CDR3 region has the DNA TGTGCCAGCAGCCATCGAGAGGGGGGCACAGATACGCAGTATTTT. Encoded protein: CASSHREGGTDTQYF.

The chain employs TRBV7-9 and TRBJ2-2; D not certain. V was clipped by 1 base and J by 6 bases, with 12 bases between them. CDR3 length: 15 residues. CDR1 and CDR2 (germline): SEHNR, FQNEAQ (reference sequence). The CDR3 DNA sequence: TGTGCCAGCAGCTTAGAGATGGTGGCCCCCGGGGAGCTGTTTTTT. It yields the protein CASSLEMVAPGELFF. Variable domain in full (rest from reference TRBV7-9 and TRBJ2-2): DTGVSQNPRHKITKRGQNVTFRCDPISEHNRLYWYRQTLGQGPEFLTYFQNEAQLEKSRLLSDRFSAERPKGSFSTLEIQRTEQGDSAMYLCASSLEMVAPGELFFGEGSRLTVL.

The V gene is TRBV7-2, the J gene TRBJ1-2; TRBD1 agrees at 9 bases. The germline V gene encodes CDR1 SGHTA and CDR2 FQGNSA. This CDR3 contains 18 residues. After removal of 0 bases from V and 4 bases from J, the junction contained 12 bases not matched to a gene. Here the CDR3 reads CASSLAPPTGGKIYGYTF. CDR3 sequence (DNA): TGTGCCAGCAGCTTAGCCCCCCCGACAGGGGGAAAGATCTATGGCTACACCTTC.

This clone appeared a single time. The CDR3 loop reads CASSIGTGQAFF. The CDR3 DNA follows: TGTGCCAGTAGTATTGGGACAGGGCAAGCTTTCTTT. The V call is TRBV19, the J call TRBJ1-1, with 9 positions matching TRBD1. The CDR3 sequence is 12 residues long. V trimming: 3 bases; J trimming: 9 bases; junction bases outside the gene matches: 2. The germline gives CDR1 LNHDA, CDR2 SQIVND (reference sequence).

CDR3 nucleotide sequence: TGTGCCAGCAGTTGGGGACTAGCGGGGGGGCAGGCTCTCACAGATACGCAGTATTTT. Encoded protein: CASSWGLAGGQALTDTQYF. V and J are TRBV27 and TRBJ2-3; 16 bases align to TRBD2. V dropped 4 bases and J dropped 2; count of bases not matched to a gene: 9. From germline, CDR1 is MNHEY and CDR2 SMNVEV (reference sequence). There are 19 residues in the CDR3.

The chain links TRBV21-1 to TRBJ1-1; the table's TRBD1 call for D was not verified on the DNA. TRBV21-1 is marked as a pseudogene. The CDR3 covers 10 residues. The CDR3 region is CASSQGEAFF. CDR3 coding DNA: TGTGCCAGCAGCCAGGGGGAAGCTTTCTTT.

The chain combines TRBV11-2 with TRBJ1-4, with 8 bases lining up with TRBD1. Germline V CDR1 and CDR2: SGHAT, FQNNGV. V lost 4 bases to trimming and J lost 13 bases; unmatched junction nucleotides: 14. This CDR3 comprises 15 residues. The CDR3 loop is CASSSIGTGARLLFF. The CDR3 DNA is TGTGCCAGCAGCTCGATAGGGACAGGAGCCCGACTACTGTTTTTT.

The rearrangement links TRBV25-1 to TRBJ2-3; maybe TRBD2 (5 bases). Germline V gene lookup returns CDR1 MGHDK and CDR2 SYGVNS. Trimming removed 2 bases from V and 2 bases from J, with 14 bases in between. CDR3 length: 16 amino acids. The CDR3 nucleotides read TGTGCCAGCAGTGAAGGAGGACGGGCCTTCACAGATACGCAGTATTTT. It encodes CASSEGGRAFTDTQYF. The full variable domain, with the rest looked up from reference TRBV25-1 and TRBJ2-3, is EADIYQTPRYLVIGTGKKITLECSQTMGHDKMYWYQQDPGMELHLIHYSYGVNSTEKGDLSSESTVSRIRTEHFPLTLESARPSHTSQYLCASSEGGRAFTDTQYFGPGTRLTVL.

The chain couples TRBV10-3 to TRBJ2-1; the D gene is possibly TRBD1 (6 bases). The CDR3 has 12 amino acids. Trimming left V 11 bases short and J 6 bases short, with 14 bases between. CDR1 and CDR2 (germline): ENHRY, SYGVKD. CDR3 sequence (DNA): TGTGCCTCCGAGGGGGTGGGCAATGAGCAGTTCTTC. Translating it yields CASEGVGNEQFF.

V and J are TRBV4-1 and TRBJ2-1, with 13 nucleotides matching TRBD2. The CDR3 spans 17 residues. With V trimmed by 5 bases and J by 6 bases, 10 bases remained unmatched. CDR1 is MGHRA and CDR2 is YSYEKL in the germline V gene. DNA for the CDR3: TGCGCCAGCAGCAGAATTGGGGGGACTAGCGGGGTCAATGAGCAGTTCTTC. As protein: CASSRIGGTSGVNEQFF.